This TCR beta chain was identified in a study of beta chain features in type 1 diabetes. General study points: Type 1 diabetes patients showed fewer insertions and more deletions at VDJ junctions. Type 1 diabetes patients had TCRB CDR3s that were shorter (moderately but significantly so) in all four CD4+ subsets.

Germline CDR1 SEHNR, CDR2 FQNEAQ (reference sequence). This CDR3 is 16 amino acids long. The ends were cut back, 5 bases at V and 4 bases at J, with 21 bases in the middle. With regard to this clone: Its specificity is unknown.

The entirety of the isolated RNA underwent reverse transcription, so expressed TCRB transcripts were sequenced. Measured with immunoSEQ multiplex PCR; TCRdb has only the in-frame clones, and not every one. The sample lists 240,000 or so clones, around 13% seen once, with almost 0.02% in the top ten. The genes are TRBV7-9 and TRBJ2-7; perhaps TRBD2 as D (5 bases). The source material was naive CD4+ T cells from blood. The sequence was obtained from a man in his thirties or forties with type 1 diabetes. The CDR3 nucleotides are TGTGCCAGCAGCGGTGGGTCGGGATATAGGTCGTACGAGCAGTACTTC. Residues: CASSGGSGYRSYEQYF.